This T cell receptor (beta chain) was documented in a study of T cell clonality in common variable immunodeficiency. General observations from the study: CVID subjects showed higher TCRbeta clonality than healthy controls.

This clone was observed many times. Its antigen is not known. The CDR3 end is not reached by the read, which stops 3 residues before it; the germline J gene fills it in. This CDR3 has 16 amino acids. With V trimmed by 3 bases and J by 7 bases, 10 bases remained unmatched. Germline CDR1 is DFQATT and CDR2 is SNEGSKA (reference sequence). Method: immunoSEQ multiplex PCR; TCRdb's copy keeps in-frame clones and lacks some. The profile covers tens of thousands of clones, none occurring a single time. The V call is TRBV20-1, the J call TRBJ2-1; 12 bases fit TRBD2. The sequenced sample was peripheral blood mononuclear cells. The receptor was derived from a person aged 18 to 75 in good health. The CDR3 loop reads CSASPSGRALGNEQFF. The CDR3 DNA, read in part, is TGCAGTGCTAGTCCTAGCGGGAGGGCCCTAGGGAATGAG.